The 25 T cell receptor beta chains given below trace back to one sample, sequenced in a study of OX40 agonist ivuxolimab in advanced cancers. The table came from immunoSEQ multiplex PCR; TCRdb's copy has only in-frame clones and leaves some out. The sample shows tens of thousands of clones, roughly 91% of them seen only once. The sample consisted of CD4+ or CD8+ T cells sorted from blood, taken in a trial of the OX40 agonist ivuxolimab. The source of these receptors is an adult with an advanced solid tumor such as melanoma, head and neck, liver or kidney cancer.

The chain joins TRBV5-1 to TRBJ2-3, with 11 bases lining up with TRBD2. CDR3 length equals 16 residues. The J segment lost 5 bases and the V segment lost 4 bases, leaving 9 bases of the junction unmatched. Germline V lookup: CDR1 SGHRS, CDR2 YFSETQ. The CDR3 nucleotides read TGCGCCAGCAGCGCCGGGACTAGCGGCCCCGAAGATACGCAGTATTTT. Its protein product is CASSAGTSGPEDTQYF.

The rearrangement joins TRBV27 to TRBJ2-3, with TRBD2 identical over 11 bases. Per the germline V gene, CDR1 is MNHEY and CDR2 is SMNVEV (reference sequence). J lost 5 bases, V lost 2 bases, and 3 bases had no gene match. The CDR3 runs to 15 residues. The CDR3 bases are TGTGCCAGCAGTTTAGGGACTAGCGGTAGAGATACGCAGTATTTT. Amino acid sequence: CASSLGTSGRDTQYF.

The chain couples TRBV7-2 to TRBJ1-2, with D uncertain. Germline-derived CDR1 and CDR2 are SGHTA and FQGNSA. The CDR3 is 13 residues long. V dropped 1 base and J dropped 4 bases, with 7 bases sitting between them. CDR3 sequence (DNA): TGTGCCAGCAGCTTAGACAATTCCTATGGCTACACCTTC. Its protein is CASSLDNSYGYTF.

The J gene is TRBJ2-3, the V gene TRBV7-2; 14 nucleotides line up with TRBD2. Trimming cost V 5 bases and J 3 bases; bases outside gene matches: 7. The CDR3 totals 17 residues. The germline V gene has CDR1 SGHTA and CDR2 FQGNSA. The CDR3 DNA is TGTGCCAGCAGCCCAAGACTAGCGGGAGGGAGGACAGATACGCAGTATTTT. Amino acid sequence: CASSPRLAGGRTDTQYF.

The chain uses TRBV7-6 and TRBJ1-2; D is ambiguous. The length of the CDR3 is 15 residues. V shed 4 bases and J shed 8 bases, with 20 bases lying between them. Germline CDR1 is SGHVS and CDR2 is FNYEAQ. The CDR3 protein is CASSSGSPGSYGYTF. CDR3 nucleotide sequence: TGTGCCAGCAGCTCCGGGTCGCCCGGATCCTACGGCTACACCTTC.

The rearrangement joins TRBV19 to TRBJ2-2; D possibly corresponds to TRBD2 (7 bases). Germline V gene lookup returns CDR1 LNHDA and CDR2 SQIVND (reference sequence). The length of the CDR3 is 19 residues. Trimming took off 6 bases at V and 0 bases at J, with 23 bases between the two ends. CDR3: CASRTSGPGGPPNTGELFF. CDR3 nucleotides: TGTGCCAGTAGGACCTCAGGCCCGGGGGGCCCTCCGAACACCGGGGAGCTGTTTTTT.

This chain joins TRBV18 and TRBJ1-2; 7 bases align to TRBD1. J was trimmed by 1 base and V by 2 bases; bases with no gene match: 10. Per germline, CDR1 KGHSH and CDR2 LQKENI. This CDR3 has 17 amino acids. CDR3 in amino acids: CASSPTPGQRVNYGYTF. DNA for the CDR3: TGTGCCAGCTCACCAACTCCGGGACAGAGAGTTAACTATGGCTACACCTTC.

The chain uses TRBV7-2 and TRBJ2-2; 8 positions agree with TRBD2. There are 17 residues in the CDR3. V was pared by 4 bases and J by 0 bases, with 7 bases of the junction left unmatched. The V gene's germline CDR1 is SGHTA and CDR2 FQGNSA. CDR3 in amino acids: CASSSFLLAANTGELFF. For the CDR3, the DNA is TGTGCCAGCAGCTCCTTCCTACTAGCGGCGAACACCGGGGAGCTGTTTTTT.

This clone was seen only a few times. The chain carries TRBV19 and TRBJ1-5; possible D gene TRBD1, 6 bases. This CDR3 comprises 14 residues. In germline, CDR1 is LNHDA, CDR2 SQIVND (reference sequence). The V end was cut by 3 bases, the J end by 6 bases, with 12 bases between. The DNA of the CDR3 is TGTGCCAGTAGTATGATGGGGGGCACTCAGCCCCAGCATTTT. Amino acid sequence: CASSMMGGTQPQHF.

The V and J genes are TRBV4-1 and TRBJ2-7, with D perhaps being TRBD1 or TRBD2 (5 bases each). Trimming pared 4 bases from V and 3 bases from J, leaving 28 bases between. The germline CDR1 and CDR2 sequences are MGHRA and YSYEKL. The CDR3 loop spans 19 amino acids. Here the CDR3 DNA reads TGCGCCAGCAGCCGAAAGGCCCCGCCGACCGGGACGGTAGGCTACGAGCAGTACTTC. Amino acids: CASSRKAPPTGTVGYEQYF.

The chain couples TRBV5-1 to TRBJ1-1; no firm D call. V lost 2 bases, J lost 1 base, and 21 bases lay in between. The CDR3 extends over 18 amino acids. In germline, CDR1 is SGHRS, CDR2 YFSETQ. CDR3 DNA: TGCGCCAGCAGCTTTTCCCTAGTAAGCGGTACTACGAACACTGAAGCTTTCTTT. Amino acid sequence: CASSFSLVSGTTNTEAFF.

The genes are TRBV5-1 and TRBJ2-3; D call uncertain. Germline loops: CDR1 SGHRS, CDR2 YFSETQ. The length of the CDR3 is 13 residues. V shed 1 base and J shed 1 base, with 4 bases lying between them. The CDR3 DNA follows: TGCGCCAGCAGCTTGAGGGGCACAGATACGCAGTATTTT. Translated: CASSLRGTDTQYF.

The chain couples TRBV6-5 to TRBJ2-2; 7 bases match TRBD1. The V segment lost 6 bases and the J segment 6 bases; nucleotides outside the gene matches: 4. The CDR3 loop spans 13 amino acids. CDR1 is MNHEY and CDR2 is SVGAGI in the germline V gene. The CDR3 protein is CASRATGAGELFF. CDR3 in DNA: TGTGCCAGCAGAGCCACAGGGGCCGGGGAGCTGTTTTTT.

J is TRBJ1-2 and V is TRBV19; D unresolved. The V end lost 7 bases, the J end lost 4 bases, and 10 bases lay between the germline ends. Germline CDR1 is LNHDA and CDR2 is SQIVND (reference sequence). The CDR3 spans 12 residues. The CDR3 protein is CASTSLTYGYTF. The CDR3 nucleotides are TGTGCCAGTACAAGTCTCACCTATGGCTACACCTTC.

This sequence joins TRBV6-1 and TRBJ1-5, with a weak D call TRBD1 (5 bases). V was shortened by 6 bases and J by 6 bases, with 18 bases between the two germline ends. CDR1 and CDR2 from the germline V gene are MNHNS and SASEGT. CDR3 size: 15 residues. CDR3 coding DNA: TGTGCCAGCAGAGACCAAAGGGGACGAGCTCAGCCCCAGCATTTT. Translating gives CASRDQRGRAQPQHF.

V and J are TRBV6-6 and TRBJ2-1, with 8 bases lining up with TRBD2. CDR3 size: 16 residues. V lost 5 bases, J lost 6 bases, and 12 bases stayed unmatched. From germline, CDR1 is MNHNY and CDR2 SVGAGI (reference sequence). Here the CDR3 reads CASSPRGAGGPNEQFF. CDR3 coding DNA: TGTGCCAGCAGTCCCCGGGGGGCGGGAGGTCCCAATGAGCAGTTCTTC.

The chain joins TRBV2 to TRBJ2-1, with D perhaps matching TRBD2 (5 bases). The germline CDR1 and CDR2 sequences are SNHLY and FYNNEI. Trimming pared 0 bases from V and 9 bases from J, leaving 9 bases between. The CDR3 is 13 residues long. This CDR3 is CASSEAKRVEQFF. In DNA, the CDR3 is TGTGCCAGCAGTGAAGCGAAGAGGGTTGAGCAGTTCTTC. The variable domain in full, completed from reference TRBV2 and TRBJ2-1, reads EPEVTQTPSHQVTQMGQEVILRCVPISNHLYFYWYRQILGQKVEFLVSFYNNEISEKSEIFDDQFSVERPDGSNFTLKIRSTKLEDSAMYFCASSEAKRVEQFFGPGTRLTVL.

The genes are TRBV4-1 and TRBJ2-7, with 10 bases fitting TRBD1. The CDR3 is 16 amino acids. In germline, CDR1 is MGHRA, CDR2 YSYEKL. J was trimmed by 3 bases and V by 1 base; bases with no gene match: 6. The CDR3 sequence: CASSQGTGQGIYEQYF. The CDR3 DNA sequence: TGCGCCAGCAGCCAAGGTACGGGACAGGGGATCTACGAGCAGTACTTC.

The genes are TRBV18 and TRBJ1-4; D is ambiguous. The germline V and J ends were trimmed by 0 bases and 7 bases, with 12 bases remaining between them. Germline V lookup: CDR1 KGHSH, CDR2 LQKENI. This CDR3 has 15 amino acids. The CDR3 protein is CASSPPSTPGEKLFF. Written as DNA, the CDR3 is TGTGCCAGCTCACCACCCTCCACCCCCGGTGAAAAACTGTTTTTT.

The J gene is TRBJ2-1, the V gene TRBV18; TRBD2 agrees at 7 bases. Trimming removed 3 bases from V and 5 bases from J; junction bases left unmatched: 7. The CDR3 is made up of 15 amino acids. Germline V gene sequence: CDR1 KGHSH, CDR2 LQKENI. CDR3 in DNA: TGTGCCAGCTCACCTTTAGCGGGTATAAACAATGAGCAGTTCTTC. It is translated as CASSPLAGINNEQFF. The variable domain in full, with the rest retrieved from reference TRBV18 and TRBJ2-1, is NAGVMQNPRHLVRRRGQEARLRCSPMKGHSHVYWYRQLPEEGLKFMVYLQKENIIDESGMPKERFSAEFPKEGPSILRIQQVVRGDSAAYFCASSPLAGINNEQFFGPGTRLTVL.

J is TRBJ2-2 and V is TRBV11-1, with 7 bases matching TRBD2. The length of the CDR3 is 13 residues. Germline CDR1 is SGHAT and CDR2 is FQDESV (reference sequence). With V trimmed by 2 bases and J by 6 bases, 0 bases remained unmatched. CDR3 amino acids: CASSLRGAGELFF. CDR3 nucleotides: TGTGCCAGCAGCTTACGGGGGGCCGGGGAGCTGTTTTTT. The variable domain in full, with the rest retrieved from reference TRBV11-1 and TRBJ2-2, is EAEVAQSPRYKITEKSQAVAFWCDPISGHATLYWYRQILGQGPELLVQFQDESVVDDSQLPKDRFSAERLKGVDSTLKIQPAELGDSAMYLCASSLRGAGELFFGEGSRLTVL.

The CDR3 spells CASSLGLTGTGGRTFF. The CDR3, as DNA: TGTGCCAGCAGTTTAGGCCTTACCGGGACAGGGGGAAGAACTTTCTTT. The chain is built from TRBV28 and TRBJ1-1, with TRBD1 matching over 11 bases. Germline-derived CDR1 and CDR2 are MDHEN and SYDVKM. The CDR3 runs 16 residues. V gave up 2 bases and J gave up 12 bases; unmatched junction bases: 14.

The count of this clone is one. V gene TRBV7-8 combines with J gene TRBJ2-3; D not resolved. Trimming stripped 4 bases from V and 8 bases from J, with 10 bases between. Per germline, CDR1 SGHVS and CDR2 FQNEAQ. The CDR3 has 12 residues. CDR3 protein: CASSSSLGTQYF. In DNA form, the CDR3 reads TGTGCCAGCAGCTCGTCTCTGGGTACGCAGTATTTT.

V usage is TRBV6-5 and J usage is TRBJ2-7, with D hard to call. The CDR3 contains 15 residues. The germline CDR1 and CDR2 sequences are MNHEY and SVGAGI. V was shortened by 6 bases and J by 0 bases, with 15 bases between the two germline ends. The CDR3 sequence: CASSPRRTSSYEQYF. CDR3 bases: TGTGCCAGCAGCCCTAGACGGACCAGCTCCTACGAGCAGTACTTC.

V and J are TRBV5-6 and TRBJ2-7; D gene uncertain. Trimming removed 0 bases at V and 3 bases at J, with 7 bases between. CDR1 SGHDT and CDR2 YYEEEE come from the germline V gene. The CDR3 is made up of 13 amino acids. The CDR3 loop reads CASSLAGVYEQYF. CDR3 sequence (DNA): TGTGCCAGCAGCTTGGCGGGCGTCTACGAGCAGTACTTC. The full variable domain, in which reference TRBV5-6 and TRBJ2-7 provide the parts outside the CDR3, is DAGVTQSPTHLIKTRGQQVTLRCSPKSGHDTVSWYQQALGQGPQFIFQYYEEEERQRGNFPDRFSGHQFPNYSSELNVNALLLGDSALYLCASSLAGVYEQYFGPGTRLTVT.